This passage covers 27 T cell receptor beta chains from one sample sequenced in a study of cytomegalovirus exposure and HLA in healthy donors (dated by TCRdb to the late 2010s). Library preparation was by the immunoSEQ multiplex PCR assay. For the multiplex PCR, a mixture combining 60 forward primers for TCR Vbeta segments and 13 reverse primers for TCR Jbeta segments was used. TCRdb took over this immuneACCESS table, retaining in-frame rearrangements with V and J assigned. Such tables are incomplete; in checked studies, under half of the missing clones stem from an unresolved V gene, and the remainder is unexplained. In all, the sample holds around 200,000 clones, and 80% to 90% of those were seen once. 0.31% of the sample goes to the ten largest clones. Sequences were obtained from PBMCs. The receptors originated from a woman in her thirties in good health and CMV-seronegative.

The V gene is TRBV5-1, the J gene TRBJ2-2; tentative D call: TRBD1 (6 bases). Germline V CDR1 and CDR2: SGHRS, YFSETQ. Trimming cost V 0 bases and J 6 bases, with 12 bases left between them. The CDR3 consists of 15 residues. Here the CDR3 DNA reads TGCGCCAGCAGCTTGGAGGGGGTTTCGGCCGGGGAGCTGTTTTTT. This codes for CASSLEGVSAGELFF.

The chain uses TRBV4-1 and TRBJ2-3; TRBD2 matches at 7 bases. Trimming removed 3 bases from V and 2 bases from J; junction bases left unmatched: 11. Germline V gene sequence: CDR1 MGHRA, CDR2 YSYEKL. The CDR3 runs to 17 residues. The CDR3 reads CASSHPLGGGSTDTQYF. The DNA for the CDR3 is TGCGCCAGCAGCCACCCCCTGGGGGGGGGATCCACAGATACGCAGTATTTT.

J is TRBJ2-2 and V is TRBV7-9; D remains unclear. The CDR3 sequence is 12 residues long. Germline loops: CDR1 SEHNR, CDR2 FQNEAQ (reference sequence). The V end was cut by 7 bases, the J end by 2 bases, with 5 bases between. CDR3 sequence (DNA): TGTGCCAGCACCCTTAACACCGGGGAGCTGTTTTTT. Protein sequence: CASTLNTGELFF.

The CDR3 is CAVAENSYNEQFF. CDR3 DNA sequence: TGTGCAGTGGCGGAGAACTCCTACAATGAGCAGTTCTTC. The chain is built from TRBV6-5 and TRBJ2-1; no reliable D call. There are 13 residues in the CDR3. Per germline, CDR1 MNHEY and CDR2 SVGAGI.

The genes are TRBV20-1 and TRBJ2-7; D is unresolved. This CDR3 is built from 11 residues. Germline CDR1 and CDR2: DFQATT and SNEGSKA (reference sequence). Deletions cut 0 bases from V and 4 bases from J, with 4 bases between. The CDR3, as DNA: TGCAGTGCTAGAGAAGCGTACGAGCAGTACTTC. This translates into CSAREAYEQYF.

This clone was recorded once. The chain has TRBV7-9 and TRBJ2-3, with D tentatively TRBD2 (6 bases). CDR1 and CDR2 from the germline V gene are SEHNR and FQNEAQ (reference sequence). V was trimmed by 0 bases and J by 6 bases, leaving 13 bases between them. This CDR3 has 15 residues. CDR3 in DNA: TGTGCCAGCAGCTTAGCGGGACTGGGAATGGATACGCAGTATTTT. Its translation is CASSLAGLGMDTQYF.

The chain is built from TRBV7-3 and TRBJ2-1; D possibly corresponds to TRBD2 (5 bases). The V gene's germline CDR1 is SGHTA and CDR2 FQGTGA. V was cut by 2 bases and J by 1 base, with 12 bases left in between. The CDR3 runs 16 residues. Here the CDR3 DNA reads TGTGCCAGCAGCTTAGGTGGGAGTACTTCCTACAATGAGCAGTTCTTC. Translated, it gives CASSLGGSTSYNEQFF.

The V gene is TRBV11-3, the J gene TRBJ2-1; 7 nucleotides align to TRBD1. The germline V gene has CDR1 SGHNT and CDR2 YENEEA. V trimming: 5 bases; J trimming: 2 bases; junction bases outside the gene matches: 6. The CDR3 has 15 residues. The CDR3 DNA follows: TGTGCCAGCAGCCCCCGACAGGGCACCTACAATGAGCAGTTCTTC. Its protein is CASSPRQGTYNEQFF.

The CDR3 here is CASSPPGRGMDTGELFF. In DNA form, the CDR3 reads TGTGCCAGCAGCCCCCCGGGGCGCGGGATGGACACCGGGGAGCTGTTTTTT. The chain combines TRBV28 with TRBJ2-2, with D maybe TRBD2 (6 bases). From germline, CDR1 is MDHEN and CDR2 SYDVKM. The CDR3 has 17 amino acids. V was cut by 6 bases and J by 3 bases, with 20 bases left in between. Full variable domain (missing parts from reference TRBV28 and TRBJ2-2): DVKVTQSSRYLVKRTGEKVFLECVQDMDHENMFWYRQDPGLGLRLIYFSYDVKMKEKGDIPEGYSVSREKKERFSLILESASTNQTSMYLCASSPPGRGMDTGELFFGEGSRLTVL.

The chain joins TRBV4-1 to TRBJ2-3, with 8 positions matching TRBD2. Per the germline V gene, CDR1 is MGHRA and CDR2 is YSYEKL. V dropped 0 bases and J dropped 5; count of bases not matched to a gene: 7. The CDR3 sequence is 16 residues long. CDR3 nucleotides: TGCGCCAGCAGCCAAGAAGGGAGCGGGAGAGGAGATACGCAGTATTTT. It yields the protein CASSQEGSGRGDTQYF.

V is TRBV15 and J is TRBJ2-1; 12 positions match TRBD2. The CDR3 has 16 amino acids. CDR1 is LNHNV, CDR2 YYDKDF, per germline (reference sequence). The V gene end was trimmed by 1 base and the J gene end by 5 bases; junction bases not matched to a gene: 3. The CDR3 loop is CATSRVGLAGHNEQFF. The CDR3, as DNA: TGTGCCACCAGCAGAGTTGGACTAGCGGGACACAATGAGCAGTTCTTC.

The rearrangement uses TRBV6-6 and TRBJ2-2; D is unclear. This CDR3 has 14 residues. Trimming left V 0 bases short and J 6 bases short, with 8 bases between. Germline V gene lookup returns CDR1 MNHNY and CDR2 SVGAGI (reference sequence). The CDR3 region has the DNA TGTGCCAGCAGTTACTCTAGGAGTGCCGGGGAGCTGTTTTTT. Translation gives CASSYSRSAGELFF.

This chain connects TRBV5-1 to TRBJ1-2; TRBD1 agrees at 10 bases. The CDR3 has 15 residues. The V segment lost 4 bases and the J segment 4 bases; nucleotides outside the gene matches: 7. Germline V gene data show CDR1 as SGHRS and CDR2 as YFSETQ. CDR3 protein: CASSTGTGEGYGYTF. In nucleotides, the CDR3 is TGCGCCAGCAGCACCGGGACAGGGGAGGGCTATGGCTACACCTTC. The full variable domain, rest sourced from reference TRBV5-1 and TRBJ1-2, is KAGVTQTPRYLIKTRGQQVTLSCSPISGHRSVSWYQQTPGQGLQFLFEYFSETQRNKGNFPGRFSGRQFSNSRSEMNVSTLELGDSALYLCASSTGTGEGYGYTFGSGTRLTVV.

The rearrangement joins TRBV5-1 to TRBJ2-2, with 13 bases lining up with TRBD2. V was pared by 4 bases and J by 4 bases, with 4 bases of the junction left unmatched. From germline, CDR1 is SGHRS and CDR2 YFSETQ. The CDR3 covers 16 residues. The CDR3 loop is CASSTGLAGATGELFF. In nucleotides, the CDR3 is TGCGCCAGCAGCACAGGACTAGCGGGAGCCACCGGGGAGCTGTTTTTT.

V and J are TRBV4-1 and TRBJ2-2; TRBD1 agrees at 12 bases. The CDR3 totals 17 residues. Germline CDR1 is MGHRA and CDR2 is YSYEKL. The V gene end was trimmed by 3 bases and the J gene end by 6 bases; junction bases not matched to a gene: 8. The CDR3: CASSQGWGQGASGELFF. CDR3 in DNA: TGCGCCAGCAGCCAGGGGTGGGGACAGGGGGCGTCCGGGGAGCTGTTTTTT.

V is TRBV11-1 and J is TRBJ2-1, with D perhaps TRBD2 (6 bases). The CDR3 runs 13 residues. Germline V gives CDR1 SGHAT, CDR2 FQDESV (reference sequence). V was pared by 5 bases and J by 8 bases, with 13 bases between. The CDR3 nucleotides are TGTGCCAGCAGCCCCGGGACTTCCGATGAGCAGTTCTTC. This gives the protein CASSPGTSDEQFF.

V and J are TRBV11-3 and TRBJ2-2; TRBD2 might be the D (7 bases). There are 15 residues in the CDR3. CDR1 SGHNT and CDR2 YENEEA come from the germline V gene. V lost 2 bases and J lost 5, with 12 bases in between. The CDR3: CASSLLGGRTGELFF. In DNA form, the CDR3 reads TGTGCCAGCAGCTTACTGGGGGGGCGGACCGGGGAGCTGTTTTTT.

The rearrangement uses TRBV5-5 and TRBJ2-2; the D is unclear. This CDR3 spans 14 amino acids. CDR1 and CDR2 (germline): SGHKS, YYEKEE (reference sequence). Between the trimmed V and J ends, which lost 0 bases and 2 bases, there was a span of 5 bases. CDR3 residues: CASSLVTNTGELFF. The CDR3 DNA sequence: TGTGCCAGCAGCTTGGTTACTAACACCGGGGAGCTGTTTTTT. The whole variable domain, remainder taken from reference TRBV5-5 and TRBJ2-2, is DAGVTQSPTHLIKTRGQQVTLRCSPISGHKSVSWYQQVLGQGPQFIFQYYEKEERGRGNFPDRFSARQFPNYSSELNVNALLLGDSALYLCASSLVTNTGELFFGEGSRLTVL.

V and J are TRBV5-4 and TRBJ2-3; 12 bases line up with TRBD2. Germline V lookup: CDR1 SGHNT, CDR2 YYREEE (reference sequence). The CDR3 runs to 19 residues. V lost 4 bases, J lost 6 bases, and 18 bases stayed unmatched. This CDR3 reads CASSAPGRTSGTASDTQYF. The CDR3 DNA reads TGTGCCAGCAGCGCTCCGGGACGGACTAGCGGGACGGCTTCGGATACGCAGTATTTT.

The V gene is TRBV11-2, the J gene TRBJ2-3; possible D gene TRBD2, 5 bases. Germline assignment: CDR1 SGHAT and CDR2 FQNNGV. The V end was cut by 4 bases, the J end by 0 bases, with 14 bases between. The CDR3 extends over 16 amino acids. As DNA, the CDR3 is TGTGCCAGCAGCTCACGGGATTACCCTAGCACAGATACGCAGTATTTT. Translation: CASSSRDYPSTDTQYF.

The CDR3 loop reads CASSIRGTSEQYF. For the CDR3, the DNA is TGTGCCAGCAGTATTAGAGGGACTAGCGAGCAGTACTTC. The chain is built from TRBV11-2 and TRBJ2-7; 8 nucleotides match TRBD2. The length of the CDR3 is 13 residues. J gave up 6 bases and V 6 bases, and 7 bases lay outside the gene matches. Germline CDR1 SGHAT, CDR2 FQNNGV.

CDR3 loop: CASSLGVGGTQYF. CDR3 nucleotides: TGTGCCAGCAGCTTAGGGGTCGGGGGGACCCAGTACTTC. The rearrangement joins TRBV7-3 to TRBJ2-5; TRBD2 might be the D (6 bases). The CDR3 consists of 13 residues. The germline gives CDR1 SGHTA, CDR2 FQGTGA. Trimming removed 2 bases from V and 7 bases from J, with 11 bases in between.

V usage is TRBV18 and J usage is TRBJ2-5; 8 bases are a match to TRBD2. The germline V gene has CDR1 KGHSH and CDR2 LQKENI. Germline trimming cut 3 bases from V and 2 bases from J; bases unmatched to any gene: 5. The CDR3 has 15 residues. CDR3 sequence: CASSPVLAAQETQYF. CDR3 bases: TGTGCCAGCTCACCGGTACTAGCGGCGCAAGAGACCCAGTACTTC.

The CDR3: CASSGEPPGRAFF. CDR3 nucleotides: TGTGCCAGCAGCGGGGAGCCGCCAGGACGGGCTTTCTTT. This chain joins TRBV6-1 and TRBJ1-1, with unresolved D. Per the germline V gene, CDR1 is MNHNS and CDR2 is SASEGT. The V end was cut by 6 bases, the J end by 11 bases, with 19 bases between. This CDR3 is 13 amino acids long.

Of note for this clone: The junction departs from germline at one end; a sequencing error may be responsible. At the DNA level, this CDR3 is encoded by other sequences in the same sample as well. The J gene is TRBJ1-4, the V gene TRBV7-9, with D possibly matching TRBD1 (5 bases). The germline V gene encodes CDR1 SEHNR and CDR2 FQNEAQ (reference sequence). The length of the CDR3 is 16 residues. Written as DNA, the CDR3 is TGTGCCAGCAGTTTAGCGATGGGGGGGAAAAGCGAAAAACTGTTTTTT. This sequence encodes CASSLAMGGKSEKLFF. Full variable domain (missing parts from reference TRBV7-9 and TRBJ1-4): DTGVSQNPRHKITKRGQNVTFRCDPISEHNRLYWYRQTLGQGPEFLTYFQNEAQLEKSRLLSDRFSAERPKGSFSTLEIQRTEQGDSAMYLCASSLAMGGKSEKLFFGSGTQLSVL.

V is TRBV19 and J is TRBJ1-1; weak D call: TRBD1 (5 bases). Trimming left V 8 bases short and J 1 base short, with 11 bases between. The germline V gene has CDR1 LNHDA and CDR2 SQIVND (reference sequence). This CDR3 region has 13 residues. The chain's CDR3 is CASSNGGNTEAFF. Written as DNA, the CDR3 is TGTGCCAGTTCAAACGGGGGGAACACTGAAGCTTTCTTT.

The chain is built from TRBV5-1 and TRBJ1-2; a weak D match, TRBD1 (6 bases). The V gene lost 3 bases and the J gene lost 3 bases, with 12 bases spanning the gap. CDR3 length equals 14 residues. Germline-derived CDR1 and CDR2 are SGHRS and YFSETQ. The CDR3 sequence is CASSWTASDYGYTF. The CDR3 DNA is TGCGCCAGCAGCTGGACAGCTTCAGACTATGGCTACACCTTC.